Listed below are T cell receptor beta chains from one sample, sequenced in a study. TCRdb fed the reads into MiXCR, producing one record per CDR3 protein. The sample comprises roughly 6,400 distinct CDR3 sequences, roughly 32% of which are singletons, and roughly 22% rests with the top ten. The sequenced sample consisted of blood. All receptors come from a human donor. The CDR3 runs from the conserved cysteine through the conserved F or W. Fields, in order: J gene, V gene, CDR3 protein.

J: TRBJ1-1; V: TRBV29-1; CDR3: CSVERTGVGGTEAFF
J: TRBJ1-2; V: TRBV29-1; CDR3: CSVEDLRTGTRGGYTF
J: TRBJ2-1; V: TRBV25-1; CDR3: CASNGLAGYNEQFF
J: TRBJ2-2; V: TRBV20-1; CDR3: CSASGLAGAASYNELFF
J: TRBJ2-7; V: TRBV20-1; CDR3: CSSLGLAGAYEQYF
J: TRBJ2-1; V: TRBV4-2; CDR3: CASSQDSGSFNNEQFF
J: TRBJ2-1; V: TRBV5-1; CDR3: CASSLGWTGGPNEQFF
J: TRBJ2-7; V: TRBV18; CDR3: CASSPSGRHGGIYEQYF
J: TRBJ1-1; V: TRBV4-2; CDR3: CASSQWRYTEAFF
J: TRBJ1-1; V: TRBV30; CDR3: CALLIGTEAFF
J: TRBJ2-1; V: TRBV14; CDR3: CASSYSAGYNEQFF
J: TRBJ1-5; V: TRBV29-1; CDR3: CSVKTGNQPQHF
J: TRBJ1-5; V: TRBV14; CDR3: CASSQAGLGTGVGGYSNQPQHF
J: TRBJ2-1; V: TRBV29-1; CDR3: CSVQRGTYNEQFF
J: TRBJ2-2; V: TRBV20-1; CDR3: CSARAMDEDTGELFF
J: TRBJ1-1; V: TRBV4-2; CDR3: CASSSSISGRHGGTQAFF
J: TRBJ1-1; V: TRBV5-1; CDR3: CASSRDVGGEAFF
J: TRBJ1-4; V: TRBV29-1; CDR3: CSVEDGAANEKLFF
J: TRBJ2-2; V: TRBV29-1; CDR3: CSGKGSSDTGELFF
J: TRBJ2-1; V: TRBV11-2; CDR3: CASSSFRGRGFEQFF